The 26 T cell receptor beta chains given below trace back to one sample, sequenced in a study of T cell responses to AZD1222 COVID-19 vaccine. The method was immunoSEQ multiplex PCR; TCRdb's version includes in-frame clones alone and lacks a portion of them. The sample spans some 150,000 clones; the ten largest clones claim about 2.2%. Material: peripheral blood. Every receptor here comes from an adult in good health.

This chain connects TRBV30 to TRBJ2-7; no firm D call. The CDR3 runs 11 residues. V lost 1 base and J 2 bases, leaving 3 bases between the germline ends. Germline CDR1 and CDR2: GTSNPN and SVGIG (reference sequence). CDR3 sequence: CAWSGTYEQYF. CDR3 DNA sequence: TGTGCCTGGAGTGGGACCTACGAGCAGTACTTC.

V and J are TRBV19 and TRBJ2-5; 9 bases are a match to TRBD1. The CDR3 contains 16 residues. Germline CDR1 LNHDA, CDR2 SQIVND (reference sequence). Trimming took 1 base from V and 1 from J; bases not matched to a gene: 4. The CDR3 nucleotides read TGTGCCAGTAGTATAGGGGGACAGGGTCCCCAAGAGACCCAGTACTTC. The encoded protein is CASSIGGQGPQETQYF.

The chain is built from TRBV5-1 and TRBJ1-1, with D maybe TRBD1 (6 bases). Per the germline V gene, CDR1 is SGHRS and CDR2 is YFSETQ. Trimming pared 0 bases from V and 4 bases from J, leaving 16 bases between. This CDR3 contains 16 residues. The chain's CDR3 is CASSLDGTTLSTEAFF. Here the CDR3 DNA reads TGCGCCAGCAGCTTGGATGGGACAACCCTGAGCACTGAAGCTTTCTTT. The complete variable domain, with remaining parts taken from reference TRBV5-1 and TRBJ1-1, reads KAGVTQTPRYLIKTRGQQVTLSCSPISGHRSVSWYQQTPGQGLQFLFEYFSETQRNKGNFPGRFSGRQFSNSRSEMNVSTLELGDSALYLCASSLDGTTLSTEAFFGQGTRLTVV.

The chain links TRBV7-2 to TRBJ1-4, with unresolved D. V lost 3 bases, J lost 1 base, and 6 bases lay in between. This CDR3 spans 14 amino acids. Per germline, CDR1 SGHTA and CDR2 FQGNSA. CDR3 nucleotide sequence: TGTGCCAGCAGCTTGGCAGTAACTAATGAAAAACTGTTTTTT. This gives the protein CASSLAVTNEKLFF.

V is TRBV5-6 and J is TRBJ2-7; 9 bases are shared with TRBD1. The V and J ends lost 4 bases and 3 bases, in that order; junction bases with no gene match: 14. Per germline, CDR1 SGHDT and CDR2 YYEEEE. The CDR3 covers 17 residues. The CDR3: CASSLLYRDRDRYEQYF. CDR3 nucleotide sequence: TGTGCCAGCAGCCTCCTATACCGGGACAGGGACCGCTACGAGCAGTACTTC.

This chain joins TRBV28 and TRBJ2-7, with D maybe TRBD2 (7 bases). Trimming took off 3 bases at V and 2 bases at J, with 14 bases between the two ends. Germline CDR1 and CDR2: MDHEN and SYDVKM. The CDR3 has 15 residues. CDR3 region: CASSLGGGNTYEQYF. The CDR3 DNA reads TGTGCCAGCAGTTTGGGAGGGGGGAATACCTACGAGCAGTACTTC. Based on the CDR3 plus reference TRBV28 and TRBJ2-7, the full variable domain is DVKVTQSSRYLVKRTGEKVFLECVQDMDHENMFWYRQDPGLGLRLIYFSYDVKMKEKGDIPEGYSVSREKKERFSLILESASTNQTSMYLCASSLGGGNTYEQYFGPGTRLTVT.

The chain carries TRBV9 and TRBJ1-2; D gene unclear. The CDR3 covers 14 residues. Trimming left V 4 bases short and J 4 bases short, with 14 bases between. Germline V CDR1 and CDR2: SGDLS, YYNGEE. In nucleotides, the CDR3 is TGTGCCAGCAGCCCCCCTGACACCCTCTATGGCTACACCTTC. Its protein is CASSPPDTLYGYTF.

The chain recombines TRBV3-1 (or the pseudogene TRBV3-2) with TRBJ1-6; D unclear. The CDR3 totals 16 residues. CDR1 and CDR2 from the germline V gene are LGHDT and YNNKEL (reference sequence). The V end was cut by 3 bases, the J end by 9 bases, with 18 bases between. The CDR3 loop reads CASSHLGPSGGSPLHF. The CDR3 DNA is TGTGCCAGCAGCCACCTAGGCCCATCGGGAGGTTCACCCCTCCACTTT.

The chain is built from TRBV7-7 and TRBJ2-2; 11 bases fit TRBD1. This CDR3 is 15 amino acids long. V gave up 4 bases and J gave up 7 bases; unmatched junction bases: 5. Looked up from germline, CDR1 is SSHAT and CDR2 is FNYEAQ (reference sequence). This CDR3 is CASSSGTGGHGELFF. The CDR3, as DNA: TGTGCCAGCAGCTCCGGGACAGGGGGTCACGGGGAGCTGTTTTTT.

The chain has TRBV7-9 and TRBJ2-5; D is unresolved. With 5 bases removed from V and 3 bases from J, the gap between germline ends came to 16 bases. CDR3 length equals 15 residues. In germline, CDR1 is SEHNR, CDR2 FQNEAQ (reference sequence). CDR3 protein: CASSPQSGPEETQYF. The CDR3 DNA follows: TGTGCCAGCAGCCCCCAATCCGGGCCCGAAGAGACCCAGTACTTC. Variable domain in full (rest from reference TRBV7-9 and TRBJ2-5): DTGVSQNPRHKITKRGQNVTFRCDPISEHNRLYWYRQTLGQGPEFLTYFQNEAQLEKSRLLSDRFSAERPKGSFSTLEIQRTEQGDSAMYLCASSPQSGPEETQYFGPGTRLLVL.

The rearrangement uses TRBV28 and TRBJ1-1, with a weak D call TRBD1 (5 bases). Per the germline V gene, CDR1 is MDHEN and CDR2 is SYDVKM. The CDR3 sequence is 17 residues long. V was trimmed by 3 bases and J by 1 base, leaving 18 bases between them. CDR3 in amino acids: CASSFEILGGRNTEAFF. DNA for the CDR3: TGTGCCAGCAGTTTTGAAATCCTGGGGGGGAGGAACACTGAAGCTTTCTTT.

The chain employs TRBV6-5 and TRBJ1-5; a possible D gene is TRBD1 (5 bases). The V end lost 2 bases, the J end lost 7 bases, and 12 bases lay between the germline ends. Germline assignment: CDR1 MNHEY and CDR2 SVGAGI. The CDR3 covers 14 residues. The CDR3 DNA is TGTGCCAGCAGTTACGTGCAGGGTCGGCAGCCCCAGCATTTT. This codes for CASSYVQGRQPQHF.

The rearrangement links TRBV23-1 to TRBJ1-3; D gene uncertain. TRBV23-1 is filed as an ORF, its function uncertain. The germline V and J ends were trimmed by 1 base and 4 bases, with 17 bases remaining between them. CDR3 size: 17 residues. CDR3 region: CASSQFHFEDLGNTIYF. CDR3 in DNA: TGCGCCAGCAGTCAATTCCATTTCGAGGACTTGGGAAACACCATATATTTT.

The gene calls are TRBV2 and TRBJ1-2; D call uncertain. The V and J ends lost 6 bases and 4 bases respectively, with 15 bases between them. CDR1 is SNHLY and CDR2 is FYNNEI in the germline V gene. The CDR3 contains 14 residues. The CDR3 protein is CASRPRGATYGYTF. The CDR3 DNA reads TGTGCCAGCAGGCCCCGGGGAGCAACCTATGGCTACACCTTC.

The chain joins TRBV7-9 to TRBJ1-5; D unresolved. With 1 base removed from V and 6 bases from J, the gap between germline ends came to 10 bases. Germline V gene data show CDR1 as SEHNR and CDR2 as FQNEAQ (reference sequence). The CDR3 extends over 14 amino acids. The CDR3 region is CASSLGGKGQPQHF. Written as DNA, the CDR3 is TGTGCCAGCAGCTTAGGGGGAAAGGGTCAGCCCCAGCATTTT. The full variable domain, its missing parts supplied by reference TRBV7-9 and TRBJ1-5, is DTGVSQNPRHKITKRGQNVTFRCDPISEHNRLYWYRQTLGQGPEFLTYFQNEAQLEKSRLLSDRFSAERPKGSFSTLEIQRTEQGDSAMYLCASSLGGKGQPQHFGDGTRLSIL.

This rearrangement joins TRBV19 to TRBJ2-7; weak D call: TRBD1 (6 bases). Trimming removed 6 bases at V and 3 bases at J, with 24 bases between. CDR1 LNHDA and CDR2 SQIVND come from the germline V gene (reference sequence). This CDR3 is 17 amino acids long. CDR3 DNA sequence: TGTGCCAGTAGAACAGGGAAATTCCCCGCCCTCGACTACGAGCAGTACTTC. This sequence encodes CASRTGKFPALDYEQYF.

The chain has TRBV5-1 and TRBJ2-7; possibly TRBD1 for D (6 bases). V dropped 7 bases and J dropped 3 bases, with 17 bases sitting between them. Germline V gene sequence: CDR1 SGHRS, CDR2 YFSETQ. The CDR3 spans 14 residues. CDR3 residues: CASRAGGDLYEQYF. CDR3 DNA: TGCGCCAGCCGGGCTGGGGGCGACCTCTACGAGCAGTACTTC.

The rearrangement uses TRBV19 and TRBJ2-1; D is ambiguous. V lost 1 base and J lost 4, with 11 bases in between. This CDR3 has 15 amino acids. Looked up from germline, CDR1 is LNHDA and CDR2 is SQIVND (reference sequence). The CDR3 DNA sequence: TGTGCCAGTAGTATAGGGACGGAGCCTTACAATGAGCAGTTCTTC. Translation gives CASSIGTEPYNEQFF.

V is TRBV19 and J is TRBJ1-4, with D possibly being TRBD1 (6 bases). Trimming removed 5 bases at V and 7 bases at J, with 17 bases between. Germline lookup yields CDR1 LNHDA and CDR2 SQIVND (reference sequence). This CDR3 contains 15 residues. This CDR3 is CASSARQAEGEKLFF. DNA of the CDR3: TGTGCCAGTAGTGCACGACAGGCGGAGGGTGAAAAACTGTTTTTT.

The chain links TRBV19 to TRBJ2-3; possibly TRBD1 or TRBD2 for D (5 bases each). The CDR3 spans 18 residues. V was pared by 0 bases and J by 0 bases, with 16 bases between. CDR1 is LNHDA and CDR2 is SQIVND in the germline V gene (reference sequence). The CDR3 reads CASSIDGAPGASTDTQYF. The CDR3 bases are TGTGCCAGTAGTATAGATGGGGCCCCCGGGGCTAGCACAGATACGCAGTATTTT.

This chain links TRBV7-2 with TRBJ1-1, with D possibly matching TRBD1 (6 bases). V was cut by 2 bases and J by 3 bases, with 13 bases left in between. The CDR3 has 15 residues. CDR1 is SGHTA and CDR2 is FQGNSA in the germline V gene. The CDR3 spells CASSLPRAGDTEAFF. The CDR3 nucleotides read TGTGCCAGCAGCTTACCCCGGGCAGGGGACACTGAAGCTTTCTTT.

The chain uses TRBV3-1 (or the pseudogene TRBV3-2) and TRBJ1-1; tentative D call: TRBD1 (5 bases). The CDR3 has 15 residues. CDR1 and CDR2 (germline): LGHDT, YNNKEL (reference sequence). Trimming stripped 1 base from V and 4 bases from J, with 13 bases between. The CDR3 DNA is TGTGCCAGCAGCCAAGGGGTAGGGGACGGCACTGAAGCTTTCTTT. It is translated as CASSQGVGDGTEAFF.

The gene calls are TRBV29-1 and TRBJ1-4; D call uncertain. V dropped 2 bases and J dropped 4 bases, with 8 bases sitting between them. CDR1 is SQVTM and CDR2 is ANQGSEA in the germline V gene. The CDR3 totals 13 residues. CDR3 sequence: CSVEWGNNEKLFF. The CDR3 nucleotides read TGCAGCGTTGAATGGGGAAATAATGAAAAACTGTTTTTT.

The chain is built from TRBV29-1 and TRBJ2-5; D possibly corresponds to TRBD2 (7 bases). The CDR3 sequence is 12 residues long. The germline V gene encodes CDR1 SQVTM and CDR2 ANQGSEA. V lost 3 bases and J 10 bases, leaving 15 bases between the germline ends. CDR3 DNA sequence: TGCAGCGTTGACAGGGAGGGGGTGGTCCAGTACTTC. The encoded protein is CSVDREGVVQYF.

The J gene is TRBJ2-5, the V gene TRBV28; D may match TRBD1 or TRBD2 (5 bases each). There are 16 residues in the CDR3. CDR1 and CDR2 from the germline V gene are MDHEN and SYDVKM. Trimming stripped 5 bases from V and 5 bases from J, with 21 bases between. CDR3 region: CASSRPGAAGLETQYF. The CDR3 bases are TGTGCCAGCAGTCGCCCCGGGGCGGCTGGATTGGAGACCCAGTACTTC.

CDR3 sequence: CASSPGTPQGNTIYF. DNA of the CDR3: TGTGCCAGCAGCCCAGGGACACCTCAGGGAAACACCATATATTTT. V and J are TRBV7-8 and TRBJ1-3; weak D call: TRBD1 (6 bases). Trimming cost V 5 bases and J 4 bases, with 15 bases left between them. This CDR3 contains 15 residues. Germline assignment: CDR1 SGHVS and CDR2 FQNEAQ.